The sequence of this T cell receptor beta chain was determined in a study of T cell clusters in autoimmune cytopenias. By frequency, this clonotype is medium-sized (0.01 to 0.1%). TRB was amplified from 250 ng of peripheral blood genomic DNA per sample. Germline CDR1 reads LNHDA; CDR2 reads SQIVND (reference sequence). The CDR3 runs 16 residues. Multiplex touch-down PCR amplified TRB using TRB-A and TRB-B pools in one tube. TCRdb re-analyzed the multiplex PCR reads; it lists each CDR3 protein once, without DNA. The table lists some 5,400 distinct CDR3 sequences, with under 20% in the top ten. This sample also belongs to another study, concerning T cell repertoires in aging, cancer and after chemotherapy.

The origin of this receptor is a human donor in good health. Sequenced sample: peripheral blood. The J gene is TRBJ2-3, the V gene TRBV19. The CDR3 region is CASSIRSSRSTDTQYF. Combining the CDR3 with reference TRBV19 and TRBJ2-3 gives the whole variable domain DGGITQSPKYLFRKEGQNVTLSCEQNLNHDAMYWYRQDPGQGLRLIYYSQIVNDFQKGDIAEGYSVSREKKESFPLTVTSAQKNPTAFYLCASSIRSSRSTDTQYFGPGTRLTVL.